This T cell receptor beta chain was recovered during a study of T-cell reconstitution after alpha-beta-depleted transplantation in children (dated by TCRdb to the mid-2010s). For context, the study as a whole: The study quantitatively tracked T-cell immune reconstitution after TCRalphabeta/CD19-depleted allogeneic hematopoietic cell transplantation in children using TCR repertoire profiling.

The CDR3 contains 16 residues, cysteine and phenylalanine counted. This entry keeps only the CDR3 DNA: 48 bases, framed from base 1. Via the germline V gene (reference sequence), CDR1 is LNHDA and CDR2 SQIVND. Trimming leaves V shorter by 3 bases and J shorter by 3 bases, with the junction holding 7 bases beyond the gene matches. The library was prepared using PCR. For sequencing, an Illumina HiSeq 2500 was employed. TCR libraries were prepared with molecular barcoding, using unique molecular identifiers to normalize TCRbeta repertoire quantification. In TCRdb, the public reads were trimmed at Q25 with fastp and aligned with MiXCR, with productive beta chains retained. Each CDR3 protein gets just one entry, which takes the most common genes and DNA from the rows behind it. In all, the sample holds around 410,000 distinct CDR3 sequences, and 9.5% to 13% of those were seen once. 4.5% to 6% of the sample comes from the top ten.

This clonotype has more than one count but fewer than ten. It has no known antigen specificity. Per-base quality was not reported, and no clone a single base away is much larger than it. This receptor was identified in a human donor who donated a stem cell graft to a child with acute myeloid leukemia. This material consisted of PBMCs from the stem cell graft donor, taken from the stem cell graft. Rearrangement joined TRBV19 to TRBJ2-5; 10 central bases correspond to TRBD1. The CDR3 protein is CASSIGTGTGEETQYF. The nucleotide sequence reads as follows: TGTGCCAGTAGTATCGGAACCGGGACAGGGGAAGAGACCCAGTACTTC.